A single sample is the source of the 12 T cell receptor beta chains below, sequenced in a study of blood T cell repertoires in COVID-19 (TCRdb year 2020). The library was obtained by the immunoSEQ multiplex PCR assay. TCRdb limited this immuneACCESS table to in-frame rearrangements with V and J called. A share of clones is missing; checked studies link under half to unresolved V genes, and the rest is unexplained. Here the sample has some 170,000 clones; around 76% occur a single time. The ten largest make up 8.5% to 10% of the sample. Sequences were obtained from peripheral blood. The receptor source for this set is a woman aged 45-60 years with active or convalescent COVID-19.

The chain recombines TRBV19 with TRBJ1-1; 7 nucleotides line up with TRBD1. V lost 9 bases and J lost 8; bases outside the gene matches: 18. The CDR3 is 15 residues long. Looked up from germline, CDR1 is LNHDA and CDR2 is SQIVND (reference sequence). The CDR3 DNA reads TGTGCCAGCGCCAAAACTTCCGGGACAGTTTTAGAAGCTTTCTTT. Protein product: CASAKTSGTVLEAFF. The full variable domain, its missing parts supplied by reference TRBV19 and TRBJ1-1, is DGGITQSPKYLFRKEGQNVTLSCEQNLNHDAMYWYRQDPGQGLRLIYYSQIVNDFQKGDIAEGYSVSREKKESFPLTVTSAQKNPTAFYLCASAKTSGTVLEAFFGQGTRLTVV.

The CDR3 DNA sequence: TGTGCCTGGAGTGTACGAGGACTAGCGCTAGCCAAAAACATTCAGTACTTC. It translates to CAWSVRGLALAKNIQYF. This sequence joins TRBV30 and TRBJ2-4, with 9 bases fitting TRBD2. The CDR3 contains 17 residues. Germline V gene sequence: CDR1 GTSNPN, CDR2 SVGIG (reference sequence). The V segment lost 0 bases and the J segment 0 bases; nucleotides outside the gene matches: 6. The variable domain in full, completed from reference TRBV30 and TRBJ2-4, reads SQTIHQWPATLVQPVGSPLSLECTVEGTSNPNLYWYRQAAGRGLQLLFYSVGIGQISSEVPQNLSASRPQDRQFILSSKKLLLSDSGFYLCAWSVRGLALAKNIQYFGAGTRLSVL.

V is TRBV28 and J is TRBJ1-3; 7 bases line up with TRBD1. The CDR3 is made up of 16 amino acids. Losses at the gene ends were 9 bases for V and 7 bases for J; bases not matched to a gene: 18. From germline, CDR1 is MDHEN and CDR2 SYDVKM. The CDR3 loop reads CASRGDGTAITNTIYF. For the CDR3, the DNA is TGTGCCAGTAGGGGGGATGGGACAGCGATTACCAACACCATATATTTT.

The chain carries TRBV12-3 or TRBV12-4 and TRBJ1-2, with unresolved D. The CDR3 is 12 amino acids. Between the trimmed V and J ends, which lost 7 bases and 8 bases, there was a span of 14 bases. CDR3 in DNA: TGTGCCAGCACCGGGTCGGGAGGAGGCTACACCTTC. As protein: CASTGSGGGYTF.

The genes are TRBV19 and TRBJ1-2; tentatively, D is TRBD1 (6 bases). The germline V gene encodes CDR1 LNHDA and CDR2 SQIVND (reference sequence). Trimming left V 5 bases short and J 3 bases short, with 16 bases between. The CDR3 extends over 15 amino acids. Here the CDR3 DNA reads TGTGCCAGTAGTGTGCAGGGGTCGGTTGACTATGGCTACACCTTC. Protein sequence: CASSVQGSVDYGYTF.

This clone was counted a few times. The chain recombines TRBV5-6 with TRBJ2-5; D remains ambiguous. Germline V gene lookup returns CDR1 SGHDT and CDR2 YYEEEE. Trimming pared 0 bases from V and 1 base from J, leaving 7 bases between. This CDR3 contains 14 residues. The CDR3 DNA is TGTGCCAGCAGCTTGGGGCCCTCCCAAGAGACCCAGTACTTC. Its protein product is CASSLGPSQETQYF.

The genes are TRBV9 and TRBJ1-2, with TRBD1 matching over 9 bases. This CDR3 region has 15 residues. Trimming removed 4 bases from V and 8 bases from J; junction bases left unmatched: 12. Germline CDR1 is SGDLS and CDR2 is YYNGEE. CDR3 in amino acids: CASSRQGVESFGYTF. The CDR3 nucleotides are TGTGCCAGCAGCCGACAGGGGGTGGAATCCTTCGGCTACACCTTC.

The chain recombines TRBV19 with TRBJ2-1; weak D call: TRBD2 (5 bases). V was pared by 8 bases and J by 6 bases, with 17 bases between. The CDR3 totals 14 residues. Looked up from germline, CDR1 is LNHDA and CDR2 is SQIVND (reference sequence). DNA of the CDR3: TGTGCCAGTGAGTTGAGAATCGGGGTCAATGAGCAGTTCTTC. It yields the protein CASELRIGVNEQFF.

J is TRBJ2-7 and V is TRBV2, with 14 bases that match TRBD2. V lost 6 bases, J lost 7 bases, and 5 bases stayed unmatched. CDR3 length: 14 amino acids. The germline CDR1 and CDR2 sequences are SNHLY and FYNNEI. For the CDR3, the DNA is TGTGCCAGCAGAGGGACTAGCGGGAGCTTAGAGCAGTACTTC. It codes for CASRGTSGSLEQYF.

The chain combines TRBV5-4 with TRBJ2-2, with 7 bases lining up with TRBD1. The CDR3 is 15 amino acids. Looked up from germline, CDR1 is SGHNT and CDR2 is YYREEE (reference sequence). V lost 2 bases and J lost 6; bases outside the gene matches: 7. CDR3 bases: TGTGCCAGCAGCTTTGGGAAGGGGGCGCCCGGGGAGCTGTTTTTT. Encoded protein: CASSFGKGAPGELFF.

The rearrangement joins TRBV7-2 to TRBJ1-4; 10 positions match TRBD1. CDR1 is SGHTA, CDR2 FQGNSA, per germline. CDR3 length: 17 amino acids. J was trimmed by 2 bases and V by 6 bases; bases with no gene match: 9. In DNA form, the CDR3 reads TGTGCCAGCAGGCTCACCGGGACAGGGGTCACTAATGAAAAACTGTTTTTT. Amino acid sequence: CASRLTGTGVTNEKLFF.

This clone was observed a handful of times. This sequence joins TRBV15 and TRBJ1-5; D is uncertain. The germline gives CDR1 LNHNV, CDR2 YYDKDF (reference sequence). The CDR3 consists of 12 residues. The V gene lost 6 bases and the J gene lost 1 base, with 4 bases spanning the gap. The CDR3 DNA reads as TGTGCCACCAGGGGCAGCAATCAGCCCCAGCATTTT. This sequence encodes CATRGSNQPQHF.